Listed here are 9 T cell receptor beta chains from one sample, sequenced in a study of shared clonotypes between healthy human individuals. Data came from immunoSEQ multiplex PCR; TCRdb stores just in-frame clones and leaves some out. The sample lists 950,000 to 1,300,000 clones; about 75% were seen once. The sequenced sample consisted of memory CD4+ T cells sorted from blood. Subset given: CD45RA-negative fraction. The receptor source for this set is a man between 18 and 29 years old in good health.

The chain links TRBV19 to TRBJ1-2; TRBD1 matches at 10 bases. V dropped 4 bases and J dropped 3; count of bases not matched to a gene: 17. The CDR3 length is 19 residues. In germline, CDR1 is LNHDA, CDR2 SQIVND (reference sequence). CDR3 residues: CASSTRARTGGLTDYGYTF. CDR3 sequence (DNA): TGTGCCAGTAGTACCCGTGCTAGGACAGGGGGACTTACGGACTATGGCTACACCTTC.

V and J are TRBV5-1 and TRBJ2-5; 11 nucleotides agree with TRBD2. CDR3 length equals 13 residues. The germline gives CDR1 SGHRS, CDR2 YFSETQ. Trimming cost V 5 bases and J 5 bases; bases outside gene matches: 2. The CDR3 region has the DNA TGCGCCAGCAGGCTAGCGGGAGGCGAGACCCAGTACTTC. Translation gives CASRLAGGETQYF.

In its sample, this clone was seen a few times. The chain has TRBV2 and TRBJ2-5, with 8 bases lining up with TRBD2. The CDR3 covers 13 residues. V shed 10 bases and J 2 bases; nucleotides not matched to a gene: 6. Germline V gene lookup returns CDR1 SNHLY and CDR2 FYNNEI. Written as DNA, the CDR3 is TGTGCCACCCATTCGGGAGGGCAAGAGACCCAGTACTTC. It yields the protein CATHSGGQETQYF.

J is TRBJ2-7 and V is TRBV7-2; 8 bases match TRBD2. Per the germline V gene, CDR1 is SGHTA and CDR2 is FQGNSA. Trimming cost V 7 bases and J 3 bases; bases outside gene matches: 11. CDR3 length equals 15 residues. In DNA form, the CDR3 reads TGTGCCAGCACAGCTTGGAATAGCGGGGTCTACGAGCAGTACTTC. It yields the protein CASTAWNSGVYEQYF.

The table lists this clone with a count of one. The V call is TRBV6-6, the J call TRBJ2-5; possible D gene TRBD2, 6 bases. This CDR3 has 15 amino acids. Trimming removed 6 bases at V and 5 bases at J, with 19 bases between. CDR1 is MNHNY, CDR2 SVGAGI, per germline (reference sequence). The chain's CDR3 is CASSPRGLGQETQYF. The CDR3 coding sequence is TGTGCCAGCAGCCCCCGGGGGTTAGGTCAGGAGACCCAGTACTTC.

This rearrangement joins TRBV28 to TRBJ1-6; D ambiguous. Between the trimmed V and J ends, which lost 6 bases and 11 bases, there was a span of 8 bases. CDR3 length: 11 amino acids. CDR1 is MDHEN, CDR2 SYDVKM, per germline. CDR3 sequence: CASRKLTPLHF. The CDR3 nucleotides are TGTGCCAGCAGGAAATTAACACCCCTCCACTTT.

The V and J genes are TRBV4-1 and TRBJ1-3; D is undetermined. The CDR3 is 16 residues long. V was pared by 2 bases and J by 0 bases, with 11 bases between. Germline V gene lookup returns CDR1 MGHRA and CDR2 YSYEKL. The CDR3 loop reads CASSQFSGNSGNTIYF. In DNA form, the CDR3 reads TGCGCCAGCAGCCAATTCAGCGGAAACTCTGGAAACACCATATATTTT.

A few counts support this clone. The same CDR3 can be traced to other DNA sequences in this sample. The chain carries TRBV5-4 and TRBJ2-2; TRBD1 aligns across 11 bases. The CDR3 has 14 amino acids. Germline V gives CDR1 SGHNT, CDR2 YYREEE (reference sequence). The V segment lost 3 bases and the J segment 5 bases; nucleotides outside the gene matches: 0. DNA of the CDR3: TGTGCCAGCAGCTGGGACAGGGGGACCGGGGAGCTGTTTTTT. Protein: CASSWDRGTGELFF.

As for this clone: Additional DNA sequences in this sample encode the identical CDR3. Here the CDR3 DNA reads TGTGCCTGGAGTGTCGGTGGGACTAATGAAAAACTGTTTTTT. This sequence encodes CAWSVGGTNEKLFF. The V call is TRBV30, the J call TRBJ1-4; unclear D gene. V was pared by 0 bases and J by 2 bases, with 7 bases between. CDR1 is GTSNPN and CDR2 is SVGIG in the germline V gene (reference sequence). This CDR3 contains 14 residues.